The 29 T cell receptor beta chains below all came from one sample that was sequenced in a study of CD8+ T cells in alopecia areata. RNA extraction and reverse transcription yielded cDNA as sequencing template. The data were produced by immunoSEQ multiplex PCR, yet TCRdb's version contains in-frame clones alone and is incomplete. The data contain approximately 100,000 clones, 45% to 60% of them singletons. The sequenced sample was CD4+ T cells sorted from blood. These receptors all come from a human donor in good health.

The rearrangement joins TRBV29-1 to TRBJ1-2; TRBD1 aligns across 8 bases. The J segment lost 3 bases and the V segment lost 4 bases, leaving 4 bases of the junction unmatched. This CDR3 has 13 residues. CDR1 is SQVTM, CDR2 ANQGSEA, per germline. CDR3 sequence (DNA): TGCAGCGTTGTCAGGGGGCTCGACTATGGCTACACCTTC. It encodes CSVVRGLDYGYTF. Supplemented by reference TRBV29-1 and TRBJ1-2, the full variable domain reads SAVISQKPSRDICQRGTSLTIQCQVDSQVTMMFWYRQQPGQSLTLIATANQGSEATYESGFVIDKFPISRPNLTFSTLTVSNMSPEDSSIYLCSVVRGLDYGYTFGSGTRLTVV.

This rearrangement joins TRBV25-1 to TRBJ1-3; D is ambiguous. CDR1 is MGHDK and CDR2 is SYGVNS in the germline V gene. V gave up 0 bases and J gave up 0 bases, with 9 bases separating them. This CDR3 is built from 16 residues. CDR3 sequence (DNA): TGTGCCAGCAGTGAATACGCCTCGGGCTCTGGAAACACCATATATTTT. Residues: CASSEYASGSGNTIYF.

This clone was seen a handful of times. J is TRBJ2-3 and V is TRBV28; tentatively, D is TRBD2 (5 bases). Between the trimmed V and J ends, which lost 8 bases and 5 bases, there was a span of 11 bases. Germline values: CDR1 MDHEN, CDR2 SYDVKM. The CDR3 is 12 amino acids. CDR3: CASLTAGDTQYF. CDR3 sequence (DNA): TGTGCCAGCCTAACGGCGGGAGATACGCAGTATTTT.

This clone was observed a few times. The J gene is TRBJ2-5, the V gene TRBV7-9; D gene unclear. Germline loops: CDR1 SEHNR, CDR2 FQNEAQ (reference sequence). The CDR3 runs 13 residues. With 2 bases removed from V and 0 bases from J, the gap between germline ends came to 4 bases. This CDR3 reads CASSLSNQETQYF. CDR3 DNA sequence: TGTGCCAGCAGCTTATCTAACCAAGAGACCCAGTACTTC.

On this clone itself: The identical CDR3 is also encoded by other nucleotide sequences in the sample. CDR3 nucleotides: TGCAGCGTCGGGGGGCTAGCCAAAAACATTCAGTACTTC. Protein sequence: CSVGGLAKNIQYF. The chain joins TRBV29-1 to TRBJ2-4; tentatively, D is TRBD2 (7 bases). V lost 6 bases and J 0 bases, leaving 9 bases between the germline ends. The germline CDR1 and CDR2 sequences are SQVTM and ANQGSEA. CDR3 size: 13 residues.

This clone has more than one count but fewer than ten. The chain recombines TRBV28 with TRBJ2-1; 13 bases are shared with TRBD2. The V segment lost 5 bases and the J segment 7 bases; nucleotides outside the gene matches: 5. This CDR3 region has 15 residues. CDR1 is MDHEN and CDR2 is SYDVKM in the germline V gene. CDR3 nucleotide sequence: TGTGCCAGCAGTCCGGGACTAGCGGGAAATAATGAGCAGTTCTTC. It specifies CASSPGLAGNNEQFF.

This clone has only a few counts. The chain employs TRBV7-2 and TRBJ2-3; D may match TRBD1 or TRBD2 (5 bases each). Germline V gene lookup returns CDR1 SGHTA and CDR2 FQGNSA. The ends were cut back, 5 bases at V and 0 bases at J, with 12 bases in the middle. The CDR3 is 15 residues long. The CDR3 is CASSPGTLSTDTQYF. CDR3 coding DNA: TGTGCCAGCAGCCCTGGGACCCTAAGCACAGATACGCAGTATTTT.

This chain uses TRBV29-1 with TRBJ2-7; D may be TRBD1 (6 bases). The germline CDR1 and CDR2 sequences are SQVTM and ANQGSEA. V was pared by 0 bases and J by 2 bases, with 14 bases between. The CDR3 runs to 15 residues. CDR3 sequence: CSVEDHRGGPYEQYF. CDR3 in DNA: TGCAGCGTTGAAGATCATAGAGGGGGACCCTACGAGCAGTACTTC.

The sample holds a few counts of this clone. In nucleotides, the CDR3 is TGCGCCAGCAGCTCGTCCGACAGTACTGGAAACACCATATATTTT. Translating it yields CASSSSDSTGNTIYF. The chain links TRBV5-1 to TRBJ1-3; D perhaps matches TRBD1 (5 bases). The CDR3 covers 15 residues. Trimming shortened V by 3 bases and J by 2 bases, and 12 bases separated the two germline ends. Germline assignment: CDR1 SGHRS and CDR2 YFSETQ.

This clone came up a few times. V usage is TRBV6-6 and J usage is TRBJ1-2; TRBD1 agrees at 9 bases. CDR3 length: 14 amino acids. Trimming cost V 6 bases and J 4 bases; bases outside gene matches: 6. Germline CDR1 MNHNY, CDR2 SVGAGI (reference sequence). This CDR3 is CASSSGQGIYGYTF. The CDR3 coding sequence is TGTGCCAGCAGCTCCGGACAGGGGATCTATGGCTACACCTTC.

The CDR3 spells CSVDAAGGGNSGANVLTF. In nucleotides, the CDR3 is TGCAGCGTTGATGCCGCGGGCGGGGGGAACTCTGGGGCCAACGTCCTGACTTTC. The rearrangement uses TRBV29-1 and TRBJ2-6; 8 nucleotides agree with TRBD2. The CDR3 runs 18 residues. CDR1 and CDR2 (germline): SQVTM, ANQGSEA. The V and J ends lost 3 bases and 0 bases, in that order; junction bases with no gene match: 10.

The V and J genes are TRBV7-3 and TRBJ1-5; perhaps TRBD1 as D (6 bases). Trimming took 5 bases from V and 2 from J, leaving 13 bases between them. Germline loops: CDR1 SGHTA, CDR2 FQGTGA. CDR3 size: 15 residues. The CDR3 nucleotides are TGTGCCAGCAGCGCAAACAGGGTCGGCAATCAGCCCCAGCATTTT. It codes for CASSANRVGNQPQHF.

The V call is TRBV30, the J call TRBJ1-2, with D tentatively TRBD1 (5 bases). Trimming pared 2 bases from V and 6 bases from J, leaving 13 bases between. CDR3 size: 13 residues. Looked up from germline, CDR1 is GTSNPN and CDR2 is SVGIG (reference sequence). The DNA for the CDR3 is TGTGCCTGGAGTCGGGGGAGTGGTCATGGCTACACCTTC. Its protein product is CAWSRGSGHGYTF.

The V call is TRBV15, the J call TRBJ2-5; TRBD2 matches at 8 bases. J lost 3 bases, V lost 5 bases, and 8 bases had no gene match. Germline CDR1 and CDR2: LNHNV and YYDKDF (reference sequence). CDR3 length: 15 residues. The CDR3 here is CATSAWGAGEETQYF. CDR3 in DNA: TGTGCCACCAGCGCCTGGGGAGCGGGGGAAGAGACCCAGTACTTC.

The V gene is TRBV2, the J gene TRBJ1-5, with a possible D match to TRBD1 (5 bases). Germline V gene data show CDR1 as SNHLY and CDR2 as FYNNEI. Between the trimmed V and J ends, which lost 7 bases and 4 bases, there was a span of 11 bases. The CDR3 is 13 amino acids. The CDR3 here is CASMGTPNQPQHF. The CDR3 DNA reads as TGTGCCAGCATGGGGACTCCAAATCAGCCCCAGCATTTT.

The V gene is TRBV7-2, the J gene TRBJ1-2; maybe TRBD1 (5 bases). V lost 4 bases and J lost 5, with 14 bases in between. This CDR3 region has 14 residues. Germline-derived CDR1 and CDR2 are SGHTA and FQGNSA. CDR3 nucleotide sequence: TGTGCCAGCAGCTCGCGGGACCGAACATATGGCTACACCTTC. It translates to CASSSRDRTYGYTF.

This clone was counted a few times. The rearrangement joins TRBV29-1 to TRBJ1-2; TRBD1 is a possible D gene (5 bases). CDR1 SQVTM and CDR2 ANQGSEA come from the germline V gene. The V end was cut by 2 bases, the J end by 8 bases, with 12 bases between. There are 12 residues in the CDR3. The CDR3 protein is CSVESTGSGYTF. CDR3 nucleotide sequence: TGCAGCGTTGAAAGTACAGGATCCGGCTACACCTTC.

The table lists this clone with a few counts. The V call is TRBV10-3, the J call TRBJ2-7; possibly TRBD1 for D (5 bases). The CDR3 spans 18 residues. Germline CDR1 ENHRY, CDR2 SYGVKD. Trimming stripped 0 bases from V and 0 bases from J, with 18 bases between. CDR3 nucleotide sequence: TGTGCCATCAGTGAGTCGAATCCCAGGACACCGAGCTCCTACGAGCAGTACTTC. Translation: CAISESNPRTPSSYEQYF.

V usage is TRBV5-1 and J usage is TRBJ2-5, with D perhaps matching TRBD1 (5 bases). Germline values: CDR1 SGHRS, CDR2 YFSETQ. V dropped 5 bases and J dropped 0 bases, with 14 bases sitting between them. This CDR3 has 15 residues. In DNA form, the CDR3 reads TGCGCCAGCAGTCCGATGGGCAGGGACCAAGAGACCCAGTACTTC. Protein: CASSPMGRDQETQYF.

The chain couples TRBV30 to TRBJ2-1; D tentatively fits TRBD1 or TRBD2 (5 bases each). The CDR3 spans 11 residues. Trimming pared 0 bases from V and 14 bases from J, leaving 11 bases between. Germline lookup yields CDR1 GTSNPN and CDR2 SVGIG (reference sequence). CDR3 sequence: CAWSVGAREFF. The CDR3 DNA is TGTGCCTGGAGTGTAGGGGCGAGGGAGTTCTTC.

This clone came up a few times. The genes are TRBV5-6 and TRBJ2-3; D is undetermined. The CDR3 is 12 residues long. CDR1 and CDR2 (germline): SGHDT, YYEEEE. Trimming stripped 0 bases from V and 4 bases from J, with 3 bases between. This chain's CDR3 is CASSLEADTQYF. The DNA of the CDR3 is TGTGCCAGCAGCTTGGAGGCAGATACGCAGTATTTT.

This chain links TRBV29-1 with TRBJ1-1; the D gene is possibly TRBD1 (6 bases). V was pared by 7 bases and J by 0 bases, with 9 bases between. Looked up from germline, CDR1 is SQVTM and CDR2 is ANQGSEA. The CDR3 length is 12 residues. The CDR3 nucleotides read TGCAGCGGAGGGGGGGTGAACACTGAAGCTTTCTTT. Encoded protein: CSGGGVNTEAFF.

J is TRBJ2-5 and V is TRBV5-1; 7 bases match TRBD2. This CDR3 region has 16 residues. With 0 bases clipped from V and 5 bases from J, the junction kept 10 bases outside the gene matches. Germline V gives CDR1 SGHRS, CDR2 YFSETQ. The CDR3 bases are TGCGCCAGCAGCTTGGGGGCGGGGGAAGGTGAGGAGACCCAGTACTTC. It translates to CASSLGAGEGEETQYF.

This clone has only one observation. The CDR3 nucleotides read TGTGCCTGGAATCGCGATGGTAGCAATCAGCCCCAGCATTTT. Its protein is CAWNRDGSNQPQHF. The V and J genes are TRBV30 and TRBJ1-5; D is unclear. The germline V gene encodes CDR1 GTSNPN and CDR2 SVGIG (reference sequence). V shed 4 bases and J shed 0 bases, with 10 bases lying between them. CDR3 size: 14 residues.

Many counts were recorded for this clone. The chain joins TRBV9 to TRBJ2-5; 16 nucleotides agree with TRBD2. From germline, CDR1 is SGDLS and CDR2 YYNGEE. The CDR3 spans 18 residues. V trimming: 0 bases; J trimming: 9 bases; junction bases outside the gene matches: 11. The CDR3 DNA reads TGTGCCAGCAGCGTAGCACCCCCAGGGACTAGCGGGGGGGATTCCCAGTACTTC. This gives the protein CASSVAPPGTSGGDSQYF.

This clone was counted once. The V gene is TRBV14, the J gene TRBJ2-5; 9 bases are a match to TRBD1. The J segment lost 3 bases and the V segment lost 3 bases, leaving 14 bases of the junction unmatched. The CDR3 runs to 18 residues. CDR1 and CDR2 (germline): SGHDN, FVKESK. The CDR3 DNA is TGTGCCAGCAGCCAGGGTTTCGGGACAGGGACCACAAAAGAGACCCAGTACTTC. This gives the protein CASSQGFGTGTTKETQYF.

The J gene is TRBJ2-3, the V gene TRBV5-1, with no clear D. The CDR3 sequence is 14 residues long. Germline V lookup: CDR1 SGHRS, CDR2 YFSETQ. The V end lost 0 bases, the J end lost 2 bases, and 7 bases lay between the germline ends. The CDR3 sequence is CASSLDNPTDTQYF. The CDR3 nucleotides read TGCGCCAGCAGCTTGGATAATCCCACAGATACGCAGTATTTT.

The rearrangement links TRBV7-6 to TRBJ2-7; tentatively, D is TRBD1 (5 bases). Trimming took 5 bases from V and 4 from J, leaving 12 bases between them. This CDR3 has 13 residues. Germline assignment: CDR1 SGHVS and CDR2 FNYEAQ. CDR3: CASSKQDRYEQYF. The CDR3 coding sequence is TGTGCCAGCAGCAAACAGGACCGATACGAGCAGTACTTC.

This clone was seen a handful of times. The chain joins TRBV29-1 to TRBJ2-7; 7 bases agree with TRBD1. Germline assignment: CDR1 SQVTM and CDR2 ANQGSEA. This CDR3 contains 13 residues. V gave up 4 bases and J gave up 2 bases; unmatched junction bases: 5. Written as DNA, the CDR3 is TGCAGCGTTGTCCGGGACAGTACCTACGAGCAGTACTTC. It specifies CSVVRDSTYEQYF.